One sample yielded the 27 T cell receptor beta chains listed below, sequenced in a study of cytomegalovirus exposure and HLA in healthy donors. This table comes from immunoSEQ multiplex PCR, and its TCRdb copy is limited to in-frame clones, with some not included. Of 160,000 or so clones listed, 80% to 85% were seen once; the top ten hold approximately 10%. The sample was PBMCs. These TCRs come from a man aged 25-45 years in good health and CMV-seropositive.

The rearrangement uses TRBV9 and TRBJ2-1; weak D call: TRBD2 (6 bases). V was shortened by 2 bases and J by 6 bases, with 21 bases between the two germline ends. Germline V lookup: CDR1 SGDLS, CDR2 YYNGEE. This CDR3 comprises 17 residues. The CDR3 loop reads CASSVPVVGGEANEQFF. Written as DNA, the CDR3 is TGTGCCAGCAGCGTCCCAGTAGTTGGCGGGGAGGCCAATGAGCAGTTCTTC.

The chain is built from TRBV6-6 and TRBJ1-4; tentatively, D is TRBD1 (6 bases). This CDR3 is 15 amino acids long. V was clipped by 2 bases and J by 3 bases, with 10 bases between them. Germline V gene sequence: CDR1 MNHNY, CDR2 SVGAGI (reference sequence). The CDR3 is CASSYLGGSNEKLFF. The CDR3 DNA sequence: TGTGCCAGCAGTTACCTAGGGGGATCTAATGAAAAACTGTTTTTT.

This rearrangement joins TRBV5-1 to TRBJ1-2; TRBD1 matches at 9 bases. V shed 4 bases, J shed 4 bases, and the junction held 5 bases outside the gene matches. Germline assignment: CDR1 SGHRS and CDR2 YFSETQ. This CDR3 region has 14 residues. DNA of the CDR3: TGCGCCAGCAGCGTGGGACAGGGAGTCTATGGCTACACCTTC. Its translation: CASSVGQGVYGYTF.

This clone appeared once. The rearrangement uses TRBV13 and TRBJ2-3; 10 bases map to TRBD2. Germline-derived CDR1 and CDR2 are PRHDT and FYEKMQ (reference sequence). With V trimmed by 2 bases and J by 3 bases, 11 bases remained unmatched. The CDR3 spans 18 residues. The CDR3 DNA reads as TGTGCCAGCAGCTTAAGGCGGGAGCGGGGGGGCAAGACAGATACGCAGTATTTT. Translating gives CASSLRRERGGKTDTQYF.

The chain carries TRBV28 and TRBJ2-1; D might be TRBD2 (6 bases). Germline V lookup: CDR1 MDHEN, CDR2 SYDVKM. CDR3 length equals 14 residues. With 10 bases removed from V and 8 bases from J, the gap between germline ends came to 21 bases. CDR3 loop: CATNRDSPGDEQFF. The CDR3 DNA is TGTGCCACGAATCGGGACTCTCCTGGGGATGAGCAGTTCTTC.

The chain has TRBV5-1 and TRBJ2-5; 9 bases agree with TRBD1. The CDR3 runs to 14 residues. Germline V gives CDR1 SGHRS, CDR2 YFSETQ. Unmatched junction bases numbered 5, after V lost 5 bases and J lost 3 bases. The CDR3 DNA sequence: TGCGCCAGCAGATCTGGGACAGGGAAAGAGACCCAGTACTTC. Its protein is CASRSGTGKETQYF.

The V call is TRBV21-1, the J call TRBJ1-2. TRBV21-1 is labeled a pseudogene. The CDR3 contains 13 residues. The CDR3 nucleotides read TGTGCCAGCAGCAAAAGCGCCCCCCGGGGCTACACCTTC. Translation: CASSKSAPRGYTF.

A few counts support this clone. V is TRBV6-1 and J is TRBJ2-7; 14 bases match TRBD2. The germline V gene has CDR1 MNHNS and CDR2 SASEGT. V trimming: 8 bases; J trimming: 3 bases; junction bases outside the gene matches: 0. This CDR3 spans 13 amino acids. CDR3 loop: CASGTSGSYEQYF. For the CDR3, the DNA is TGTGCCAGCGGGACTAGCGGGAGCTACGAGCAGTACTTC.

This sequence joins TRBV11-3 and TRBJ1-3, with D perhaps matching TRBD1 (5 bases). The CDR3 contains 12 residues. Looked up from germline, CDR1 is SGHNT and CDR2 is YENEEA. Trimming removed 4 bases at V and 6 bases at J, with 7 bases between. In DNA, the CDR3 is TGTGCCAGCAGCTACGGACAAAACACCATATATTTT. This translates into CASSYGQNTIYF. Together with reference TRBV11-3 and TRBJ1-3, the CDR3 gives the full variable domain: EAGVVQSPRYKIIEKKQPVAFWCNPISGHNTLYWYLQNLGQGPELLIRYENEEAVDDSQLPKDRFSAERLKGVDSTLKIQPAELGDSAVYLCASSYGQNTIYFGEGSWLTVV.

The chain links TRBV4-1 to TRBJ1-5; 7 positions match TRBD1. V gave up 4 bases and J gave up 3 bases; unmatched junction bases: 3. The germline V gene encodes CDR1 MGHRA and CDR2 YSYEKL. There are 14 residues in the CDR3. The CDR3 region is CASSRDSYNQPQHF. The CDR3 DNA reads as TGCGCCAGCAGCCGGGACAGCTACAATCAGCCCCAGCATTTT.

The J gene is TRBJ2-7, the V gene TRBV7-3; D remains ambiguous. The CDR3 loop spans 10 amino acids. V was trimmed by 8 bases and J by 4 bases, leaving 6 bases between them. Germline V gene data show CDR1 as SGHTA and CDR2 as FQGTGA. CDR3 in amino acids: CASLRYEQYF. The CDR3 region has the DNA TGTGCCAGCCTGAGGTACGAGCAGTACTTC.

The chain combines TRBV29-1 with TRBJ1-3, with D perhaps TRBD1 (5 bases). Germline assignment: CDR1 SQVTM and CDR2 ANQGSEA. V lost 1 base, J lost 0 bases, and 13 bases lay in between. CDR3 length: 16 amino acids. CDR3 in amino acids: CSVEATGRRSGNTIYF. The CDR3 DNA reads TGCAGCGTTGAAGCAACAGGACGGCGCTCTGGAAACACCATATATTTT.

The chain joins TRBV4-1 to TRBJ2-1; D is undetermined. Per the germline V gene, CDR1 is MGHRA and CDR2 is YSYEKL. This CDR3 contains 16 residues. V shed 3 bases and J shed 0 bases, with 12 bases lying between them. CDR3: CASSHPLLPSYNEQFF. CDR3 DNA: TGCGCCAGCAGCCACCCTCTCCTACCCTCCTACAATGAGCAGTTCTTC.

The V call is TRBV9, the J call TRBJ2-1, with 10 bases matching TRBD1. Germline V lookup: CDR1 SGDLS, CDR2 YYNGEE. This CDR3 comprises 16 residues. V shed 3 bases and J 8 bases; nucleotides not matched to a gene: 11. The DNA for the CDR3 is TGTGCCAGCAGCGCCGAAGTGGGACAGGGGATCGATGAGCAGTTCTTC. This encodes CASSAEVGQGIDEQFF.

The gene calls are TRBV7-2 and TRBJ1-2; 7 nucleotides line up with TRBD1. Germline trimming cut 6 bases from V and 5 bases from J; bases unmatched to any gene: 9. The CDR3 runs to 14 residues. CDR1 is SGHTA, CDR2 FQGNSA, per germline. CDR3 sequence: CASSPRGQFYGYTF. The DNA for the CDR3 is TGTGCCAGCAGTCCTAGGGGGCAGTTTTATGGCTACACCTTC.

The gene calls are TRBV5-1 and TRBJ2-7; a possible D gene is TRBD1 (6 bases). V lost 0 bases to trimming and J lost 4 bases, with 17 bases between them. The CDR3 is 16 residues long. Germline assignment: CDR1 SGHRS and CDR2 YFSETQ. The CDR3 protein is CASSLGVRGHTYEQYF. CDR3 coding DNA: TGCGCCAGCAGCTTGGGCGTCCGGGGACACACTTACGAGCAGTACTTC. Complete variable domain (other parts from reference TRBV5-1 and TRBJ2-7): KAGVTQTPRYLIKTRGQQVTLSCSPISGHRSVSWYQQTPGQGLQFLFEYFSETQRNKGNFPGRFSGRQFSNSRSEMNVSTLELGDSALYLCASSLGVRGHTYEQYFGPGTRLTVT.

A few counts support this clone. The V and J genes are TRBV10-3 and TRBJ2-6; D perhaps matches TRBD1 (5 bases). V shed 11 bases and J shed 4 bases, with 9 bases lying between them. Per the germline V gene, CDR1 is ENHRY and CDR2 is SYGVKD. CDR3 length: 12 residues. As DNA, the CDR3 is TGTGCCGTTGCAGGGGGGGCCAACGTCCTGACTTTC. Protein sequence: CAVAGGANVLTF.

This chain's CDR3 is CASSREGGAAYEQYF. In nucleotides, the CDR3 is TGTGCCAGCAGCCGGGAAGGGGGAGCCGCCTACGAGCAGTACTTC. The J gene is TRBJ2-7, the V gene TRBV7-2; D possibly corresponds to TRBD1 (6 bases). The V end lost 5 bases, the J end lost 2 bases, and 16 bases lay between the germline ends. This CDR3 comprises 15 residues. Per germline, CDR1 SGHTA and CDR2 FQGNSA. Variable domain in full (rest from reference TRBV7-2 and TRBJ2-7): GAGVSQSPSNKVTEKGKDVELRCDPISGHTALYWYRQSLGQGLEFLIYFQGNSAPDKSGLPSDRFSAERTGGSVSTLTIQRTQQEDSAVYLCASSREGGAAYEQYFGPGTRLTVT.

The CDR3 sequence is CASSGGGGAFTEAFF. DNA for the CDR3: TGTGCCAGCAGCGGAGGCGGGGGCGCATTTACTGAAGCTTTCTTT. V gene TRBV5-6 combines with J gene TRBJ1-1, with D perhaps matching TRBD1 (6 bases). V was cut by 4 bases and J by 5 bases, with 18 bases left in between. The CDR3 extends over 15 amino acids. Germline V gene lookup returns CDR1 SGHDT and CDR2 YYEEEE.

V gene TRBV4-1 combines with J gene TRBJ2-1; possibly TRBD2 for D (5 bases). CDR3 length: 15 residues. Germline V CDR1 and CDR2: MGHRA, YSYEKL. V gave up 4 bases and J gave up 3 bases, with 13 bases separating them. The CDR3 DNA reads as TGCGCCAGCAGCCGCCTGACTAACATCTACAATGAGCAGTTCTTC. It encodes CASSRLTNIYNEQFF.

There are a few counts of this clone. The CDR3 protein is CASLKGTSGAGELFF. DNA for the CDR3: TGTGCCAGTCTAAAAGGGACTAGCGGGGCCGGGGAGCTGTTTTTT. The V and J genes are TRBV28 and TRBJ2-2, with 13 bases identical to TRBD2. Trimming removed 9 bases from V and 6 bases from J; junction bases left unmatched: 7. The germline gives CDR1 MDHEN, CDR2 SYDVKM. There are 15 residues in the CDR3.

This clone was detected only once. The rearrangement joins TRBV2 to TRBJ2-7; 8 bases fit TRBD2. J was trimmed by 6 bases and V by 8 bases; bases with no gene match: 12. Germline V gene lookup returns CDR1 SNHLY and CDR2 FYNNEI. This CDR3 region has 14 residues. The chain's CDR3 is CASGPGGLLGEQYF. In nucleotides, the CDR3 is TGTGCCAGCGGCCCGGGGGGGCTACTAGGCGAGCAGTACTTC.

This sequence joins TRBV11-2 and TRBJ2-1; the D gene is possibly TRBD1 (6 bases). Germline assignment: CDR1 SGHAT and CDR2 FQNNGV. V lost 5 bases, J lost 4 bases, and 18 bases lay in between. The CDR3 spans 16 residues. The CDR3 DNA reads TGTGCCAGCAGCGTCCTCCAGGGGATTTTTTACAATGAGCAGTTCTTC. Translating it yields CASSVLQGIFYNEQFF.

The chain is built from TRBV11-2 and TRBJ2-2, with 8 nucleotides matching TRBD2. Germline V lookup: CDR1 SGHAT, CDR2 FQNNGV. The CDR3 is 15 residues long. V gave up 6 bases and J gave up 6 bases; unmatched junction bases: 9. The CDR3 coding sequence is TGTGCCAGCAGTCAGCGGGGACTAGGGGCCGGGGAGCTGTTTTTT. Translation gives CASSQRGLGAGELFF.

The chain joins TRBV5-6 to TRBJ1-2; 7 positions match TRBD1. Germline V gene sequence: CDR1 SGHDT, CDR2 YYEEEE. After removal of 5 bases from V and 6 bases from J, the junction contained 7 bases not matched to a gene. This CDR3 contains 13 residues. CDR3 nucleotides: TGTGCCAGCAGTCAACAGGGGTGGCATGGCTACACCTTC. Protein: CASSQQGWHGYTF.

The rearrangement joins TRBV6-1 to TRBJ2-5, with D possibly being TRBD2 (5 bases). CDR1 and CDR2 (germline): MNHNS, SASEGT. The CDR3 is made up of 15 amino acids. Deletions cut 8 bases from V and 2 bases from J, with 18 bases between. The CDR3 sequence is CASEGVLVGQETQYF. The CDR3 DNA reads as TGTGCCAGCGAGGGTGTGTTGGTCGGTCAAGAGACCCAGTACTTC.

This rearrangement joins TRBV6-6 to TRBJ1-2; 7 nucleotides line up with TRBD1. J was trimmed by 4 bases and V by 7 bases; bases with no gene match: 9. CDR1 MNHNY and CDR2 SVGAGI come from the germline V gene (reference sequence). The CDR3 extends over 14 amino acids. CDR3 region: CASTPDRFGYGYTF. In DNA, the CDR3 is TGTGCCAGCACCCCGGACAGGTTCGGCTATGGCTACACCTTC.